Below, one T cell receptor (beta chain) is given with its context. The CDR3 is 15 amino acids. V was trimmed by 5 bases and J by 0 bases, leaving 11 bases between them. Germline assignment: CDR1 LNHDA and CDR2 SQIVND (reference sequence). These data belong to a study of blood T cell repertoires in COVID-19. At the level of the study: Samples of COVID-19 (acute and convalescent) were obtained from the United States, Italy and Spain. The analysed material was cDNA or gDNA that came from T cells, B-cell-depleted T cells, or PBMCs.

Study processing details: Cell counts per sample came from amplifying reference gene primers. This table comes from immunoSEQ multiplex PCR, and its TCRdb copy is limited to in-frame clones, with some not included. V, J and clone size derive from that table, while D and trimming were established from the DNA sequence. This sample has around 270,000 clones, with about 88% found just once. This receptor was identified in a man in his fifties or sixties who had recovered from COVID-19. Sequenced material: peripheral blood. This chain uses TRBV19 with TRBJ2-4; TRBD1 is a possible D gene (6 bases). DNA of the CDR3: TGTGCCAGTAGTGATGGACAGCTAGCCAAAAACATTCAGTACTTC. Protein product: CASSDGQLAKNIQYF.